Below are 21 T cell receptor beta chains sequenced from a single sample in a study of blood T cell repertoires in COVID-19. TCRdb's table, derived via immunoSEQ multiplex PCR, lists solely in-frame clones and lacks some. This sample has 130,000 to 150,000 clones, with approximately 87% found just once. The sample comprised peripheral blood. These receptor sequences come from a middle-aged woman with acute or convalescent COVID-19.

V usage is TRBV12-3 or TRBV12-4 and J usage is TRBJ2-7; 8 nucleotides align to TRBD2. V shed 6 bases and J 6 bases; nucleotides not matched to a gene: 7. This CDR3 has 13 residues. The DNA for the CDR3 is TGTGCCAGCAGATCGGCGGGGGGTGGCGAGCAGTACTTC. Translating it yields CASRSAGGGEQYF.

This clone was observed a single time. This chain connects TRBV2 to TRBJ2-1; 9 nucleotides line up with TRBD1. The CDR3 extends over 14 amino acids. The J segment lost 7 bases and the V segment lost 7 bases, leaving 8 bases of the junction unmatched. CDR1 and CDR2 (germline): SNHLY, FYNNEI. CDR3 protein: CASTGTGSWNEQFF. The CDR3 region has the DNA TGTGCCAGCACCGGGACAGGGTCTTGGAATGAGCAGTTCTTC.

V usage is TRBV21-1 and J usage is TRBJ1-6; whether TRBD1, the table's D call, matches the DNA was not checked. TRBV21-1 corresponds to a pseudogene. The CDR3 totals 20 residues. CDR3 nucleotide sequence: TGTGCCAGCAGCACTAGAGGTCCGGGACAGGGGCGATCCTATAATTCACCCCTCCACTTT. Encoded protein: CASSTRGPGQGRSYNSPLHF.

The chain couples TRBV11-2 to TRBJ2-7; 9 nucleotides line up with TRBD2. CDR3 length: 13 residues. Per germline, CDR1 SGHAT and CDR2 FQNNGV. V shed 5 bases and J 5 bases; nucleotides not matched to a gene: 4. CDR3 in amino acids: CASSMGLAHEQYF. The DNA for the CDR3 is TGTGCCAGCAGCATGGGACTAGCCCACGAGCAGTACTTC.

This rearrangement joins TRBV5-6 to TRBJ2-6; 9 bases are shared with TRBD1. The CDR3 extends over 17 amino acids. The germline V gene has CDR1 SGHDT and CDR2 YYEEEE. J was trimmed by 3 bases and V by 5 bases; bases with no gene match: 9. The CDR3: CASRIRDRELGANVLTF. The CDR3, as DNA: TGTGCCAGCAGGATCCGGGACAGGGAACTTGGGGCCAACGTCCTGACTTTC.

The rearrangement links TRBV12-3 or TRBV12-4 to TRBJ2-1, with a weak D call TRBD1 (7 bases). This CDR3 contains 12 residues. Trimming left V 5 bases short and J 9 bases short, with 11 bases between. CDR3 sequence: CASSQGGGEQFF. CDR3 coding DNA: TGTGCCAGCAGTCAGGGGGGCGGTGAGCAGTTCTTC.

The chain is built from TRBV4-2 and TRBJ1-1, with D perhaps TRBD1 (5 bases). Trimming took off 0 bases at V and 3 bases at J, with 11 bases between the two ends. Per germline, CDR1 LGHNA and CDR2 YNFKEQ. The CDR3 has 15 residues. CDR3 sequence (DNA): TGTGCCAGCAGCCAAGAGCAGGGTGTAGACACTGAAGCTTTCTTT. As protein: CASSQEQGVDTEAFF.

V and J are TRBV4-1 and TRBJ1-2; TRBD1 matches 10 bases. The CDR3 contains 16 residues. Germline CDR1 and CDR2: MGHRA and YSYEKL. The V segment lost 2 bases and the J segment 6 bases; nucleotides outside the gene matches: 9. The CDR3 loop is CASSQINLDRGNGYTF. In DNA form, the CDR3 reads TGCGCCAGCAGCCAAATAAATTTGGACAGGGGGAATGGCTACACCTTC.

V usage is TRBV6-2 or TRBV6-3 and J usage is TRBJ2-2, with D unclear. Germline assignment: CDR1 MNHEY and CDR2 SVGEGT. The CDR3 spans 14 residues. V dropped 2 bases and J dropped 7 bases, with 11 bases sitting between them. CDR3 sequence reads: CASSYRHGFGELFF. For the CDR3, the DNA is TGTGCCAGCAGTTACCGACATGGTTTCGGGGAGCTGTTTTTT.

This clone showed up just a few times. The rearrangement links TRBV24-1 to TRBJ1-2; weak D call: TRBD1 (5 bases). The V gene lost 0 bases and the J gene lost 6 bases, with 13 bases spanning the gap. In germline, CDR1 is KGHDR, CDR2 SFDVKD. The CDR3 loop spans 15 amino acids. CDR3 in DNA: TGTGCCACCAGTGATTTGCGTGGGGCAGGACATGGCTACACCTTC. Amino acids: CATSDLRGAGHGYTF.

This clone was seen a handful of times. The rearrangement links TRBV5-4 to TRBJ2-1, with 9 bases identical to TRBD1. J was trimmed by 4 bases and V by 0 bases; bases with no gene match: 5. There are 16 residues in the CDR3. Per germline, CDR1 SGHNT and CDR2 YYREEE (reference sequence). CDR3 DNA sequence: TGTGCCAGCAGCTTGGGACAGGGGGGTCTATACAATGAGCAGTTCTTC. It yields the protein CASSLGQGGLYNEQFF.

The V and J genes are TRBV10-1 and TRBJ2-1; 8 bases fit TRBD2. Germline-derived CDR1 and CDR2 are WNHNN and SYGVQD (reference sequence). The V gene end was trimmed by 3 bases and the J gene end by 8 bases; junction bases not matched to a gene: 0. This CDR3 region has 12 residues. Here the CDR3 DNA reads TGCGCCAGCAGTGACGGGGGGGATGAGCAGTTCTTC. Protein sequence: CASSDGGDEQFF.

The chain has TRBV9 and TRBJ2-5; D may be TRBD2 (5 bases). In germline, CDR1 is SGDLS, CDR2 YYNGEE. The CDR3 totals 17 residues. Trimming removed 7 bases at V and 2 bases at J, with 24 bases between. The CDR3 DNA is TGTGCCAGCGGGAAGTGGGGAGTGGGGAGTCCTCAAGAGACCCAGTACTTC. Protein product: CASGKWGVGSPQETQYF.

Here the CDR3 DNA reads TGTGCCAGCAGCTCTGCGGGAGGCTCCACAGATACGCAGTATTTT. It codes for CASSSAGGSTDTQYF. The chain has TRBV13 and TRBJ2-3, with TRBD2 identical over 8 bases. The CDR3 extends over 15 amino acids. Germline-derived CDR1 and CDR2 are PRHDT and FYEKMQ (reference sequence). V was clipped by 4 bases and J by 2 bases; unmatched bases: 5.

V gene TRBV4-3 combines with J gene TRBJ2-1; 7 bases agree with TRBD2. This CDR3 comprises 14 residues. Germline CDR1 and CDR2: LGHNA and YSLEER. The trim removed 0 bases at V and 10 bases at J, leaving 6 bases unmatched. Here the CDR3 DNA reads TGCGCCAGCAGCCAAGATCATCTTAGCGGGGAGCAGTTCTTC. It encodes CASSQDHLSGEQFF.

V usage is TRBV14 and J usage is TRBJ1-2, with a possible D match to TRBD1 (6 bases). V gave up 4 bases and J gave up 5 bases, with 23 bases separating them. CDR3 length equals 17 residues. CDR1 SGHDN and CDR2 FVKESK come from the germline V gene. The CDR3 nucleotides read TGTGCCAGCAGCCGAATGGGGACATTGTCAGGGTCTTATGGCTACACCTTC. Translated, it gives CASSRMGTLSGSYGYTF.

This clone was observed a single time. The rearrangement joins TRBV4-2 to TRBJ1-1, with 10 bases that match TRBD1. In germline, CDR1 is LGHNA, CDR2 YNFKEQ. This CDR3 region has 14 residues. J was trimmed by 1 base and V by 8 bases; bases with no gene match: 4. The CDR3 nucleotides are TGTGCCAGCTCTTGGACAGGGGGGAACACTGAAGCTTTCTTT. This translates into CASSWTGGNTEAFF.

The rearrangement uses TRBV6-5 and TRBJ2-7; weak D call: TRBD1 (5 bases). CDR3 length: 13 residues. Trimming removed 5 bases from V and 5 bases from J, with 13 bases in between. Germline assignment: CDR1 MNHEY and CDR2 SVGAGI. The DNA for the CDR3 is TGTGCCAGCAGTCGACTTACAGGTGACGAGCAGTACTTC. This gives the protein CASSRLTGDEQYF.

This chain links TRBV6-5 with TRBJ1-5; D uncertain. The CDR3 consists of 16 residues. Germline values: CDR1 MNHEY, CDR2 SVGAGI. The ends were cut back, 4 bases at V and 2 bases at J, with 15 bases in the middle. CDR3 sequence reads: CASSSTFLRGNQPQHF. The CDR3, as DNA: TGTGCCAGCAGTTCTACCTTCCTGAGAGGCAATCAGCCCCAGCATTTT.

The chain's CDR3 is CASSLVAGGPGSYNEQFF. In DNA, the CDR3 is TGCGCCAGCAGCTTGGTTGCGGGAGGGCCTGGCTCCTACAATGAGCAGTTCTTC. The chain joins TRBV5-1 to TRBJ2-1; 9 nucleotides match TRBD2. CDR1 and CDR2 (germline): SGHRS, YFSETQ. V lost 0 bases to trimming and J lost 0 bases; unmatched junction nucleotides: 7. This CDR3 is built from 18 residues.

The chain joins TRBV13 to TRBJ2-3; TRBD2 matches 12 bases. The V gene end was trimmed by 4 bases and the J gene end by 5 bases; junction bases not matched to a gene: 13. Germline V lookup: CDR1 PRHDT, CDR2 FYEKMQ (reference sequence). CDR3 size: 18 residues. CDR3 residues: CASSSLRPSGGAQDTQYF. CDR3 nucleotides: TGTGCCAGCAGCTCGCTCCGCCCTAGCGGGGGGGCCCAAGATACGCAGTATTTT.